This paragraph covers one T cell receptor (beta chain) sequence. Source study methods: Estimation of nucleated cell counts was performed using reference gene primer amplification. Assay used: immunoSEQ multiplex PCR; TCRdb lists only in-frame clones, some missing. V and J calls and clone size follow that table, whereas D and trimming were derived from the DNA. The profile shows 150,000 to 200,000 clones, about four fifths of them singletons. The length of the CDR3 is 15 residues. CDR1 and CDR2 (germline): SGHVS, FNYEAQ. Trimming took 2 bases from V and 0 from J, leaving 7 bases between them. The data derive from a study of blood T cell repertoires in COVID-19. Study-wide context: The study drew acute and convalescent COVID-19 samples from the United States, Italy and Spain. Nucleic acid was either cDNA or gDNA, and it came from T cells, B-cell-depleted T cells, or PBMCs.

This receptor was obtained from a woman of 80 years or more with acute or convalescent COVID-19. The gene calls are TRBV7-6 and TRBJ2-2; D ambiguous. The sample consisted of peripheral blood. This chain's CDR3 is CASSLSQANTGELFF. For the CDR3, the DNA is TGTGCCAGCAGCTTAAGCCAGGCGAACACCGGGGAGCTGTTTTTT.